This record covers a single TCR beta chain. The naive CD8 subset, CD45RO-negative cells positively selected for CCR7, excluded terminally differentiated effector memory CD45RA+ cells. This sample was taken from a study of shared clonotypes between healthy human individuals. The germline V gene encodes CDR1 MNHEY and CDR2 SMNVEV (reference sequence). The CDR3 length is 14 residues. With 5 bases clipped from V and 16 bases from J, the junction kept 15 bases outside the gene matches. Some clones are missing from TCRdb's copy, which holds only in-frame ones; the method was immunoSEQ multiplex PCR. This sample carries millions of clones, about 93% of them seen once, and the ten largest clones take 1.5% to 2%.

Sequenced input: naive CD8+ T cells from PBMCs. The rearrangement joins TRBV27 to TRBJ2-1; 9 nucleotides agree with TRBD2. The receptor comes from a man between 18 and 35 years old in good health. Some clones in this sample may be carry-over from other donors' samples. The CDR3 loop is CASSPGVGLAVIFF. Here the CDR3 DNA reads TGTGCCAGCAGTCCGGGGGTGGGACTAGCTGTAATATTCTTC.